This T cell receptor beta chain is drawn from a study of cytomegalovirus exposure and HLA in healthy donors. The CDR3 runs 15 residues. Germline CDR1 is SGHRS and CDR2 is YFSETQ. The ends lost 2 bases at V and 6 bases at J; junction bases unmatched: 4. Details on this clone: Its specificity is unknown. Other DNA sequences in this sample translate to the same CDR3.

Vbeta (60) and Jbeta (13) primers were used in the PCR. Sequencing was performed with immunoSEQ multiplex PCR; in TCRdb, only in-frame clones are kept and a portion is missing. Of around 120,000 clones listed, around four fifths were seen once; the top ten hold 30%. Study-level points and caveats: Near-uniform donor sequencing depth was presumed by presence/absence analyses. The classifier was said to identify cytomegalovirus status with high specificity and sensitivity. Most TCR sequences were rare, but some public TCRs occurred in many donors.

The receptor comes from a man aged 55 to 70 in good health and CMV-seropositive. The sequenced sample was PBMCs. The rearrangement joins TRBV5-1 to TRBJ1-4; 10 bases are shared with TRBD1. CDR3 in amino acids: CASSLSGTGDEKLFF. CDR3 nucleotide sequence: TGCGCCAGCAGCTTATCCGGGACAGGGGATGAAAAACTGTTTTTT.